Below are 7 T cell receptor beta chains sequenced from a single sample in a study of Graves' ophthalmopathy and Graves' hyperthyroidism. Amplification of TCR beta CDR3 regions used RNA transcripts. HTBI-primed RT-PCR formed the first round, and a multiplex PCR formed the second. TCRdb re-called the multiplex PCR reads through MiXCR, storing one row per CDR3 protein. The repertoire consists of some 370,000 distinct CDR3 sequences, with roughly 17% occurring once and the leading ten covering roughly 2.3%. The sequencing input was peripheral blood. These receptors were collected from an adult woman with stable Graves' hyperthyroidism.

This clonotype has a count of ten or more. This rearrangement joins TRBV7-2 to TRBJ1-2; 7 bases are a match to TRBD1. V dropped 5 bases and J dropped 7; count of bases not matched to a gene: 7. In germline, CDR1 is SGHTA, CDR2 FQGNSA. The CDR3 has 13 amino acids. DNA for the CDR3: TGTGCCAGCAGCGAAAGGGGGCTCCGTGGCTACACCTTC. Translating gives CASSERGLRGYTF.

The V gene is TRBV6-1, the J gene TRBJ2-5; 8 nucleotides align to TRBD1. The CDR3 is 13 amino acids. Losses at the gene ends were 5 bases for V and 7 bases for J; bases not matched to a gene: 6. CDR1 MNHNS and CDR2 SASEGT come from the germline V gene. This CDR3 reads CASSPGQVGTQYF. CDR3 sequence (DNA): TGTGCCAGCAGTCCGGGACAGGTTGGGACCCAGTACTTC.

This clonotype occurred many times. This chain uses TRBV20-1 with TRBJ2-7; 11 nucleotides agree with TRBD2. Per the germline V gene, CDR1 is DFQATT and CDR2 is SNEGSKA (reference sequence). V was pared by 3 bases and J by 3 bases, with 7 bases of the junction left unmatched. This CDR3 is built from 15 residues. The DNA of the CDR3 is TGCAGTGCTAGCCAGGGACTAGCGGAGGACTACGAGCAGTACTTC. It is translated as CSASQGLAEDYEQYF.

This clonotype was seen repeatedly, ten times or more. The rearrangement links TRBV12-3 or TRBV12-4 to TRBJ1-6; D unclear. With 3 bases removed from V and 8 bases from J, the gap between germline ends came to 20 bases. The CDR3 consists of 17 residues. The CDR3 nucleotides are TGTGCCAGCAGTTTTGGGTCAGATTTACGGTCTTATTCACCCCTCCACTTT. Residues: CASSFGSDLRSYSPLHF.

In its sample, this clonotype was seen many times. This chain joins TRBV12-3 or TRBV12-4 and TRBJ1-2; TRBD1 matches 9 bases. The CDR3 covers 18 residues. J was trimmed by 8 bases and V by 8 bases; bases with no gene match: 24. CDR3 protein: CASSSLRDRVISRAGYTF. CDR3 bases: TGTGCCAGCTCATCCCTGCGGGACAGGGTAATTAGTAGGGCGGGCTACACCTTC.

This clonotype occurred many times. This sequence joins TRBV7-2 and TRBJ2-5, with no clear D. This CDR3 has 14 residues. Germline V gene sequence: CDR1 SGHTA, CDR2 FQGNSA. V lost 3 bases, J lost 4 bases, and 12 bases lay in between. DNA for the CDR3: TGTGCCAGCAGCTTTGGCCCTACGGGAGAGACCCAGTACTTC. Amino acids: CASSFGPTGETQYF.

This clonotype came up many times. The chain recombines TRBV18 with TRBJ1-2; D gene uncertain. V was clipped by 5 bases and J by 2 bases, with 9 bases between them. Germline V gene sequence: CDR1 KGHSH, CDR2 LQKENI. This CDR3 spans 13 amino acids. DNA for the CDR3: TGTGCCAGCTCAGAGGACGGGAACTATGGCTACACCTTC. Translating it yields CASSEDGNYGYTF.